The 2 T cell receptor beta chains reported below all come from one sample, sequenced in a study of shared clonotypes between healthy human individuals. Terminally differentiated effector memory CD45RA+ cells were excluded from the naive CD8 cells, which were CD45RO-negative and positively selected for CCR7. Sequencing was performed with immunoSEQ multiplex PCR; in TCRdb, only in-frame clones are kept and a portion is missing. This sample has about 2 million clones, with about 94% found just once. Sequencing was done on a sample of naive CD8+ T cells sorted from blood. The receptors derive from a man in his late teens or twenties in good health.

For this clone: At the DNA level, this CDR3 is encoded by other sequences in the same sample as well. This rearrangement joins TRBV4-1 to TRBJ2-5; the D gene is possibly TRBD1 (6 bases). There are 14 residues in the CDR3. The germline gives CDR1 MGHRA, CDR2 YSYEKL. With 0 bases removed from V and 5 bases from J, the gap between germline ends came to 10 bases. The CDR3, as DNA: TGCGCCAGCAGCCAAGAGCCAGGGGAGGAGACCCAGTACTTC. Its protein product is CASSQEPGEETQYF.

The rearrangement links TRBV2 to TRBJ2-7; TRBD2 matches at 8 bases. The CDR3 sequence is 14 residues long. Germline loops: CDR1 SNHLY, CDR2 FYNNEI. V lost 5 bases, J lost 1 base, and 4 bases stayed unmatched. CDR3 protein: CASSPGTSSYEQYF. DNA of the CDR3: TGTGCCAGCAGTCCCGGGACTAGTTCCTACGAGCAGTACTTC.